The clone carrying this T cell receptor (beta chain) was picked up a small number of times. CDR1 and CDR2 from the germline V gene are SGHRS and YFSETQ. The V end lost 3 bases, the J end lost 7 bases, and 17 bases lay between the germline ends. The CDR3 totals 15 residues. The data derive from a study of patients and donors after allogeneic stem cell transplantation. TCRdb recomputed calls from the RT-PCR reads with MiXCR, one row per CDR3 protein. The sample holds fewer than 180,000 distinct CDR3 sequences, over 30% seen once. The material sequenced was blood, either unsorted or a sorted T cell fraction (not recorded which). This clonotype originated in a human donor who was either an allogeneic HSCT recipient or a stem cell or donor lymphocyte infusion donor (not recorded which). It is not recorded whose cells these are; they may come from a transplant donor. The chain uses TRBV5-1 and TRBJ1-5; perhaps TRBD1 as D (5 bases). The CDR3: CASSSGPRGEQPQHF. The DNA for the CDR3 is TGCGCCAGCAGCTCTGGGCCCCGGGGGGAGCAGCCCCAGCATTTT.